This T cell receptor (beta chain) was observed in a study of cytomegalovirus exposure and HLA in healthy donors. On the study more broadly: From 170 million or so T cells, an earlier analysis saw 90 million to 130 million unique TCR beta sequences. General study points: In a later analysis, HLA-associated TCR beta chains were more clonally expanded than equally common others.

Germline loops: CDR1 LNHDA, CDR2 SQIVND (reference sequence). The CDR3 consists of 15 residues. With V trimmed by 6 bases and J by 2 bases, 3 bases remained unmatched. The count of this clone is one. Its antigen is undetermined. The PCR ran on 60 Vbeta and 13 Jbeta primers. Produced via immunoSEQ multiplex PCR; TCRdb's table is partial and in-frame only. The sample consists of roughly 80,000 clones, roughly 80% of them appearing once. The chain carries TRBV19 and TRBJ2-5, with 13 bases aligning to TRBD2. The sample was PBMCs. The receptor was derived from a woman under 40 in good health and CMV-seronegative. CDR3 residues: CASRPGLAGQETQYF. In DNA, the CDR3 is TGTGCCAGTAGACCGGGACTAGCGGGACAAGAGACCCAGTACTTC.